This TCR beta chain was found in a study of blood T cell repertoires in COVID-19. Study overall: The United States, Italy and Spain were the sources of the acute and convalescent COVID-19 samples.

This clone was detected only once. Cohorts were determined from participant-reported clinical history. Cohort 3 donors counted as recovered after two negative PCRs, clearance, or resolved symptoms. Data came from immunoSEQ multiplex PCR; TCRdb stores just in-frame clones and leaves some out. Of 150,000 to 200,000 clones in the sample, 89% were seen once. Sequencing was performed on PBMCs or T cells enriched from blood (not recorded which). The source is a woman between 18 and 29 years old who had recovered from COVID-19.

DNA of the CDR3: TGTGCCAGCAGTACGAAACTAGCGGAGCAAGAGACCCAGTACTTC. Translation gives CASSTKLAEQETQYF. V gene TRBV27 combines with J gene TRBJ2-5; 8 bases fit TRBD2. The CDR3 consists of 15 residues. The J segment lost 2 bases and the V segment lost 5 bases, leaving 7 bases of the junction unmatched. Germline loops: CDR1 MNHEY, CDR2 SMNVEV (reference sequence).